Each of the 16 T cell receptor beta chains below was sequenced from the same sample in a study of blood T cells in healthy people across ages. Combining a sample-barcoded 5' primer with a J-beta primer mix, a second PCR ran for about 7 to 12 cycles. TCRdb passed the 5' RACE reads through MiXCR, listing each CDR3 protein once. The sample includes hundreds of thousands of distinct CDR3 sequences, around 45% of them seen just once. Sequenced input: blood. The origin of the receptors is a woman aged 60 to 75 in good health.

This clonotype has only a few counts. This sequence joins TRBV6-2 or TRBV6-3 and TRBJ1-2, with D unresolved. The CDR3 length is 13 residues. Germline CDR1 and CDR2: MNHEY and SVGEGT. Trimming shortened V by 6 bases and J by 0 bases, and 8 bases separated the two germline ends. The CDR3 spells CASRRPTNYGYTF. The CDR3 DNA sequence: TGTGCCAGCAGAAGACCTACTAACTATGGCTACACCTTC.

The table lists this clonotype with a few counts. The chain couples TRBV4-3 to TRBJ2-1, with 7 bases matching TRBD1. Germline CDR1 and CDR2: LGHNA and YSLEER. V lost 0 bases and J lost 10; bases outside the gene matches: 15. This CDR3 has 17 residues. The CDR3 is CASSQDRSRGLVGEQFF. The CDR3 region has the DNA TGCGCCAGCAGCCAAGATCGGTCGAGGGGGCTAGTAGGAGAGCAGTTCTTC.

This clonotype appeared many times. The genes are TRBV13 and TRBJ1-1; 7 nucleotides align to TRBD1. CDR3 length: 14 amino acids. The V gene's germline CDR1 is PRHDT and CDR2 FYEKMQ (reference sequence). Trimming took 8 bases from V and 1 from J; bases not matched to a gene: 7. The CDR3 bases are TGTGCCAGCTCAGAGGGACAGACGAACACTGAAGCTTTCTTT. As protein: CASSEGQTNTEAFF. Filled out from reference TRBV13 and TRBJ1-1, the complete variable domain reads AAGVIQSPRHLIKEKRETATLKCYPIPRHDTVYWYQQGPGQDPQFLISFYEKMQSDKGSIPDRFSAQQFSDYHSELNMSSLELGDSALYFCASSEGQTNTEAFFGQGTRLTVV.

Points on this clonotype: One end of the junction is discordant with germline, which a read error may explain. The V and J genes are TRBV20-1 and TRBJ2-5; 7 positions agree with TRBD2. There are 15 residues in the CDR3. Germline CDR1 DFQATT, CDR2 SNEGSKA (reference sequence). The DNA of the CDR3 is TGCAGTGCGAGAGATTGGGTGGCGGGAGTCCATGATCAGTACTTC. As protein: CSARDWVAGVHDQYF.

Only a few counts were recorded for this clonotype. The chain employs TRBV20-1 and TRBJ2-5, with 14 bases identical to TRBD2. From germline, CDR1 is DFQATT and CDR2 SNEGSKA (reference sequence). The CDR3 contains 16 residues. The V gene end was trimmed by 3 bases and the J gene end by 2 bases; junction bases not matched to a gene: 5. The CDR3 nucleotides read TGCAGTGCTAGCGGGACTAGCGGGAGAGTTCAAGAGACCCAGTACTTC. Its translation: CSASGTSGRVQETQYF.

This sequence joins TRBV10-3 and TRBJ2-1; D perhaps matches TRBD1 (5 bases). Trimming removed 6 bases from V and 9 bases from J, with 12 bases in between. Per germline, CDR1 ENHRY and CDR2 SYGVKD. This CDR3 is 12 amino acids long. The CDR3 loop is CAIRREQGEQFF. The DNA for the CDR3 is TGTGCCATCAGAAGAGAGCAGGGTGAGCAGTTCTTC.

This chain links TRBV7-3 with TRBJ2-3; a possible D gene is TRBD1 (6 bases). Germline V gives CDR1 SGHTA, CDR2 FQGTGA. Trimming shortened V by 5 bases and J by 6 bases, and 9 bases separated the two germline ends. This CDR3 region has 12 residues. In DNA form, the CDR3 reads TGTGCCAGCAGCGCCGGACAGGATACGCAGTATTTT. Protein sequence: CASSAGQDTQYF.

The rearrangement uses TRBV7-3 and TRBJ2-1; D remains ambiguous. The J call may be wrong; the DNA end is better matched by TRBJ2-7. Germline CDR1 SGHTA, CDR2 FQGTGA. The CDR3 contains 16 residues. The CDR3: CASSPIGEARYNEQYF. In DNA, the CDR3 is TGTGCCAGCAGCCCAATAGGCGAGGCCCGCTACAATGAGCAGTACTTC.

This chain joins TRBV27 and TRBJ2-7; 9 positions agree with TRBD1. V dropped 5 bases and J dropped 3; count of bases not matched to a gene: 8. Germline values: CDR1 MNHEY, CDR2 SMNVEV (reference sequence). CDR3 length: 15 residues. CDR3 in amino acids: CASSDTGQGVYEQYF. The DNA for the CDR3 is TGTGCCAGCAGTGACACGGGACAGGGAGTCTACGAGCAGTACTTC.

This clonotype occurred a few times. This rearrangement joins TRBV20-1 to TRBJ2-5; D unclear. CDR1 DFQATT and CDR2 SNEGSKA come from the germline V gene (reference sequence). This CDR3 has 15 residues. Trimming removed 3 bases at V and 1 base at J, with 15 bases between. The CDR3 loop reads CSASDPGRRQETQYF. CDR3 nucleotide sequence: TGCAGTGCTAGTGATCCGGGTCGTCGCCAAGAGACCCAGTACTTC.

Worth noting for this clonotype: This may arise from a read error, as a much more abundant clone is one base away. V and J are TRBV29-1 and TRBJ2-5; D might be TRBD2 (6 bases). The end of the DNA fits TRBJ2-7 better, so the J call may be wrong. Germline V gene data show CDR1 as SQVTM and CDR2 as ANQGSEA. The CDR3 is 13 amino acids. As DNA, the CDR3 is TGCAGCGCTGCGGGACGCCTCTCCTACGAGCAGTACTTC. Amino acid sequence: CSAAGRLSYEQYF.

In DNA, the CDR3 is TGCAGTGTACGTCGGGCAGGGTCCACAGATACGCAGTATTTT. This sequence encodes CSVRRAGSTDTQYF. The chain uses TRBV20-1 and TRBJ2-3; D is possibly TRBD1 (5 bases). The CDR3 contains 14 residues. V gave up 7 bases and J gave up 2 bases, with 16 bases separating them. Germline values: CDR1 DFQATT, CDR2 SNEGSKA (reference sequence).

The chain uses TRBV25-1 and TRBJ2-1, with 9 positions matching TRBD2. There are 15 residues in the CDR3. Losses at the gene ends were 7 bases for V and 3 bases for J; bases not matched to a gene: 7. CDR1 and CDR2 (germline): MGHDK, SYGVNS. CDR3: CASIGSGRFYNEQFF. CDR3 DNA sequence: TGTGCCAGCATAGGCAGCGGGAGGTTCTACAATGAGCAGTTCTTC.

CDR3 amino acids: CASSFTDPRRDQYF. CDR3 nucleotide sequence: TGTGCCAGCAGCTTTACGGACCCGAGGAGGGACCAGTACTTC. V gene TRBV7-9 combines with J gene TRBJ2-5; tentatively, D is TRBD2 (6 bases). CDR1 and CDR2 (germline): SEHNR, FQNEAQ (reference sequence). V was cut by 3 bases and J by 10 bases, with 18 bases left in between. The CDR3 contains 14 residues. Full variable domain (rest looked up from reference TRBV7-9 and TRBJ2-5): DTGVSQNPRHKITKRGQNVTFRCDPISEHNRLYWYRQTLGQGPEFLTYFQNEAQLEKSRLLSDRFSAERPKGSFSTLEIQRTEQGDSAMYLCASSFTDPRRDQYFGPGTRLLVL.

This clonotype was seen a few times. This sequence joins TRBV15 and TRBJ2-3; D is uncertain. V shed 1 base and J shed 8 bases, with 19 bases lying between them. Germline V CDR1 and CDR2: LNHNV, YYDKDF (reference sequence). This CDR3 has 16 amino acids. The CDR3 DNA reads TGTGCCACCAGCAGAGGGTCGGTCGACGAGGCAGCTACGCAGTATTTT. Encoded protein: CATSRGSVDEAATQYF.

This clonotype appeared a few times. The CDR3 nucleotides are TGCAGTGCCGACGGACTAGCGGGATCCCAATACGAGCAGTACTTC. Encoded protein: CSADGLAGSQYEQYF. The rearrangement joins TRBV20-1 to TRBJ2-7; 12 bases are a match to TRBD2. Germline lookup yields CDR1 DFQATT and CDR2 SNEGSKA (reference sequence). The V and J ends lost 6 bases and 4 bases, in that order; junction bases with no gene match: 10. The CDR3 covers 15 residues.